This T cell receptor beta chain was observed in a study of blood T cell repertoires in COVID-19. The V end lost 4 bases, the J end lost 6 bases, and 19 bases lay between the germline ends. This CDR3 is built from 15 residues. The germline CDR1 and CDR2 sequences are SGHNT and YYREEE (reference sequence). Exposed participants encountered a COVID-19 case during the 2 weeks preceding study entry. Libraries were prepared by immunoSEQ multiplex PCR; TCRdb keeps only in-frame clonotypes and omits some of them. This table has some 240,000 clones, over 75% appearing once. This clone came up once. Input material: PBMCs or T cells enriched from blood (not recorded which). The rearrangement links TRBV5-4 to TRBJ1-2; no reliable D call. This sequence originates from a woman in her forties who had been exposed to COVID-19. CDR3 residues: CASSAAGQYLDGYTF. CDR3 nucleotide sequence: TGTGCCAGCAGCGCTGCGGGCCAGTACCTAGATGGCTACACCTTC.